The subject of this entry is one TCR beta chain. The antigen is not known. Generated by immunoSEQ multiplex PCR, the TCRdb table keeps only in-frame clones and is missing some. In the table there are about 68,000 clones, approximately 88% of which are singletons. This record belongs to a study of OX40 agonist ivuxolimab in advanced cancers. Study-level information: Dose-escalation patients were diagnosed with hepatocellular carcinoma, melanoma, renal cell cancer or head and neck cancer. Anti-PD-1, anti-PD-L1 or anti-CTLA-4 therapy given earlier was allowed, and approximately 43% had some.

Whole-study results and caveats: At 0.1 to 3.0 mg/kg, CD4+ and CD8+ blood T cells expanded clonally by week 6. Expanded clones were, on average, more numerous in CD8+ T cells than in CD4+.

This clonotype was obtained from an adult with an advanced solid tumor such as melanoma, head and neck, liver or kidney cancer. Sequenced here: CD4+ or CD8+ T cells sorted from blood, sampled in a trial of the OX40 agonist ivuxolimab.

The CDR3 is CASSLEWTSGANEQFF. The CDR3 region has the DNA TGTGCCAGCAGCTTAGAATGGACTAGCGGGGCTAATGAGCAGTTCTTC. This chain connects TRBV11-2 to TRBJ2-1; 12 bases are shared with TRBD2. This CDR3 region has 16 residues. J lost 7 bases, V lost 0 bases, and 4 bases had no gene match. Germline V lookup: CDR1 SGHAT, CDR2 FQNNGV.